Below, 20 T cell receptor beta chains from the same sample are listed, as sequenced in a study of T-cell reconstitution after alpha-beta-depleted transplantation in children. Library preparation (for TCRbeta) was performed with unique molecular identifiers. MiXCR, applied by TCRdb to the PCR reads, yields one record per CDR3 protein. The sample holds around 580,000 distinct CDR3 sequences; 20% to 25% are singletons and the top ten take around 14%. The sample was PBMCs, mostly from graft donor cells, taken 360 days after TCRalphabeta/CD19-depleted stem cell transplant. The receptors derive from a boy in the first two years of life who had a stem cell transplant for acute myeloid leukemia, so the T cells may come from the graft donor.

The V and J genes are TRBV12-3 or TRBV12-4 and TRBJ1-1; possible D gene TRBD1, 6 bases. The CDR3 runs to 13 residues. The germline V and J ends were trimmed by 6 bases and 2 bases, with 10 bases remaining between them. CDR3 sequence (DNA): TGTGCCAGCAGGGGGGGGCGTAACACTGAAGCTTTCTTT. Its protein product is CASRGGRNTEAFF.

This clonotype was counted only a few times. The CDR3 DNA reads TGTGCCAGCAGCCCGTTCGGGGGCGGTAACACAGATACGCAGTATTTT. Translating it yields CASSPFGGGNTDTQYF. V usage is TRBV7-2 and J usage is TRBJ2-3, with D possibly called TRBD1 or TRBD2 (6 bases each). The V end was cut by 5 bases, the J end by 2 bases, with 17 bases between. This CDR3 comprises 16 residues. Germline V gene sequence: CDR1 SGHTA, CDR2 FQGNSA. The full variable domain, its missing parts supplied by reference TRBV7-2 and TRBJ2-3, is GAGVSQSPSNKVTEKGKDVELRCDPISGHTALYWYRQSLGQGLEFLIYFQGNSAPDKSGLPSDRFSAERTGGSVSTLTIQRTQQEDSAVYLCASSPFGGGNTDTQYFGPGTRLTVL.

This clonotype has a count of ten or more. This chain links TRBV29-1 with TRBJ2-3, with D possibly matching TRBD2 (7 bases). CDR1 and CDR2 (germline): SQVTM, ANQGSEA. The V gene lost 2 bases and the J gene lost 3 bases, with 15 bases spanning the gap. CDR3 length equals 15 residues. CDR3 amino acids: CSVESWTRGTDTQYF. The DNA of the CDR3 is TGCAGCGTTGAATCGTGGACTAGGGGGACAGATACGCAGTATTTT.

The chain carries TRBV4-1 and TRBJ2-7; 7 nucleotides match TRBD2. J gave up 4 bases and V 1 base, and 4 bases lay outside the gene matches. The CDR3 contains 14 residues. CDR1 and CDR2 from the germline V gene are MGHRA and YSYEKL. The chain's CDR3 is CASSQGIGGYEQYV. Written as DNA, the CDR3 is TGCGCCAGCAGCCAAGGAATCGGGGGGTACGAGCAGTACGTC.

This clonotype was found many times. This sequence joins TRBV5-1 and TRBJ2-3, with D possibly matching TRBD2 (5 bases). The CDR3 is 14 residues long. Germline assignment: CDR1 SGHRS and CDR2 YFSETQ. V was clipped by 4 bases and J by 4 bases, with 13 bases between them. The CDR3 sequence is CASSTGSGADTQYF. CDR3 bases: TGCGCCAGCAGCACGGGATCTGGCGCAGATACGCAGTATTTT.

There are many counts of this clonotype. The chain couples TRBV4-1 to TRBJ1-3; D uncertain. Trimming cost V 0 bases and J 3 bases, with 6 bases left between them. This CDR3 has 14 residues. Per the germline V gene, CDR1 is MGHRA and CDR2 is YSYEKL. The CDR3 protein is CASSQEEDGNTIYF. CDR3 DNA: TGCGCCAGCAGCCAAGAAGAGGATGGAAACACCATATATTTT.

The chain has TRBV2 and TRBJ2-7; possibly TRBD2 for D (5 bases). The CDR3 totals 12 residues. V was cut by 3 bases and J by 5 bases, with 8 bases left in between. Germline loops: CDR1 SNHLY, CDR2 FYNNEI. CDR3 bases: TGTGCCAGCAGTGAGATGCGGGACGAGCAGTACGTC. It is translated as CASSEMRDEQYV.

The V and J genes are TRBV20-1 and TRBJ2-7; TRBD2 might be the D (6 bases). The CDR3 contains 14 residues. Trimming stripped 3 bases from V and 2 bases from J, with 14 bases between. Germline V gives CDR1 DFQATT, CDR2 SNEGSKA (reference sequence). The CDR3 bases are TGCAGTGCTAGGGTCGCAGGGAGGCCCTACGAGCAGTACGTC. Its protein product is CSARVAGRPYEQYV.

This clonotype has more than one count but fewer than ten. The V gene is TRBV20-1, the J gene TRBJ2-2; 7 nucleotides line up with TRBD2. V shed 1 base and J 3 bases; nucleotides not matched to a gene: 5. The CDR3 sequence is 15 residues long. Germline CDR1 DFQATT, CDR2 SNEGSKA (reference sequence). CDR3 region: CSARGGGPYTGELFF. The CDR3 DNA is TGCAGTGCTAGAGGGGGGGGACCTTACACCGGGGAGCTGTTTTTT.

The chain couples TRBV9 to TRBJ2-3, with no clear D. V shed 3 bases and J shed 2 bases, with 10 bases lying between them. The CDR3 is 14 amino acids. CDR1 and CDR2 (germline): SGDLS, YYNGEE. This CDR3 reads CASSDTEHTDTQYF. CDR3 coding DNA: TGTGCCAGCAGCGACACAGAACACACAGATACGCAGTATTTT.

At least ten counts were recorded for this clonotype. J is TRBJ2-2 and V is TRBV6-5, with D hard to call. CDR3 length: 15 residues. The V gene lost 7 bases and the J gene lost 3 bases, with 15 bases spanning the gap. From germline, CDR1 is MNHEY and CDR2 SVGAGI. The CDR3 loop is CASTKIGRYTGELFF. The CDR3 DNA sequence: TGTGCCAGCACCAAAATAGGACGATACACCGGGGAGCTGTTTTTT.

This clonotype was seen a few times. The CDR3 sequence is CASRDELGSGDTDTQYF. DNA of the CDR3: TGTGCCAGCAGAGACGAACTTGGGAGCGGGGACACAGATACGCAGTATTTT. This chain connects TRBV12-3 or TRBV12-4 to TRBJ2-3, with 7 bases aligning to TRBD2. The junction had 14 bases not matched to a gene; V was cut back by 6 bases and J by 2 bases. The CDR3 extends over 17 amino acids.

This clonotype was counted a few times. The chain combines TRBV1 with TRBJ2-1; the table's D call, TRBD2, has no DNA check behind it. TRBV1 is shown as a pseudogene. The CDR3 has 11 residues. The CDR3 DNA reads as TGCACCAACGACCTCCCCGATGAGCAGTTCTTC. This codes for CTNDLPDEQFF.

This clonotype appeared many times. The chain carries TRBV6-5 and TRBJ2-5; possibly TRBD2 for D (5 bases). In germline, CDR1 is MNHEY, CDR2 SVGAGI. The V gene lost 4 bases and the J gene lost 2 bases, with 14 bases spanning the gap. This CDR3 comprises 15 residues. The CDR3 is CASSSVASFQETQYF. The CDR3 nucleotides are TGTGCCAGCAGTTCGGTAGCTAGCTTTCAAGAGACCCAGTACTTC.

This chain links TRBV12-3 or TRBV12-4 with TRBJ2-7, with D unresolved. Trimming shortened V by 6 bases and J by 1 base, and 10 bases separated the two germline ends. The CDR3 runs 13 residues. The chain's CDR3 is CASRLRQSYEQYF. In DNA form, the CDR3 reads TGTGCCAGCAGGTTGCGGCAGTCCTACGAGCAGTACTTC.

This clonotype was observed at least ten times. The chain links TRBV7-6 to TRBJ2-1; D gene uncertain. Germline-derived CDR1 and CDR2 are SGHVS and FNYEAQ. Trimming removed 1 base at V and 11 bases at J, with 6 bases between. The CDR3 has 11 amino acids. CDR3 sequence: CASSLELKQFF. The CDR3, as DNA: TGTGCCAGCAGCTTAGAGCTTAAGCAGTTCTTC.

This clonotype was seen a handful of times. This rearrangement joins TRBV20-1 to TRBJ2-7, with 8 bases fitting TRBD1. The germline V gene has CDR1 DFQATT and CDR2 SNEGSKA (reference sequence). Trimming at V came to 6 bases and at J to 3 bases, leaving 10 bases not matched to a gene. This CDR3 region has 14 residues. The CDR3 spells CSARQAGGYYEQYV. The CDR3 coding sequence is TGCAGTGCCAGACAGGCAGGGGGCTACTACGAGCAGTACGTC.

This clonotype came up many times. The CDR3, as DNA: TGTGCCAGCAGTTTAGGTAGGGCTGGAGACAATGAGCAGTTCTTC. Protein product: CASSLGRAGDNEQFF. The chain couples TRBV12-3 or TRBV12-4 to TRBJ2-1; no clear D. V was trimmed by 1 base and J by 5 bases, leaving 12 bases between them. CDR3 size: 15 residues.

V is TRBV18 and J is TRBJ2-1; 12 nucleotides line up with TRBD2. V shed 3 bases and J 7 bases; nucleotides not matched to a gene: 7. The germline CDR1 and CDR2 sequences are KGHSH and LQKENI. CDR3 length: 16 amino acids. The CDR3 DNA is TGTGCCAGCTCACCTCCGACTAGCGGGGGAAGGAATGAGCAGTTCTTC. It yields the protein CASSPPTSGGRNEQFF.

Of note for this clonotype: The missing conserved phenylalanine or tryptophan at the end of this CDR3 makes a read error likely. The chain employs TRBV10-3 and TRBJ1-5; 7 nucleotides align to TRBD1. Trimming removed 0 bases from V and 5 bases from J; junction bases left unmatched: 16. The V gene's germline CDR1 is ENHRY and CDR2 SYGVKD. The CDR3 loop spans 19 amino acids. The CDR3 DNA reads TGTGCCATCAGTGAGTCGAGGGGGGCTAGACAGGGACGGGATCAGCCCCAGCATTCT. Protein product: CAISESRGARQGRDQPQHS.